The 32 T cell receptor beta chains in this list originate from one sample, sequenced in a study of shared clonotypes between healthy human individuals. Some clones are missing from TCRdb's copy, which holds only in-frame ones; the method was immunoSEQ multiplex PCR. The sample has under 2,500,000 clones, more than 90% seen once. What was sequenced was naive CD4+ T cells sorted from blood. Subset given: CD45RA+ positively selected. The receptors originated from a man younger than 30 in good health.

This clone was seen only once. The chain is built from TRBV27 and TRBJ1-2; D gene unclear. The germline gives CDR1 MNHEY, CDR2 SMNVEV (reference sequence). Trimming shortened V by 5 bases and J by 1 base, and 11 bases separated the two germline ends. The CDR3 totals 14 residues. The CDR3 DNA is TGTGCCAGCAGTCCCGACGGTTTTAACTATGGCTACACCTTC. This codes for CASSPDGFNYGYTF.

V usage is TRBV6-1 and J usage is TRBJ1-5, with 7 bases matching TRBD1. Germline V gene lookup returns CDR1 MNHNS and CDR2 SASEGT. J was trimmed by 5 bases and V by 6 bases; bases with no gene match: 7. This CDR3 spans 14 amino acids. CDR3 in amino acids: CASRSAQGDQPQHF. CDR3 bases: TGTGCCAGCAGATCCGCCCAGGGGGATCAGCCCCAGCATTTT.

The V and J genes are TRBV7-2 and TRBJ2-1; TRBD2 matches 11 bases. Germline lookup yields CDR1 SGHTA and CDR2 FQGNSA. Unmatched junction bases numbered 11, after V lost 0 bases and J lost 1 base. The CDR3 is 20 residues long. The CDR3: CASSLAPFLAGGESYNEQFF. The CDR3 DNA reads TGTGCCAGCAGCTTAGCTCCTTTTCTAGCGGGGGGCGAATCCTACAATGAGCAGTTCTTC.

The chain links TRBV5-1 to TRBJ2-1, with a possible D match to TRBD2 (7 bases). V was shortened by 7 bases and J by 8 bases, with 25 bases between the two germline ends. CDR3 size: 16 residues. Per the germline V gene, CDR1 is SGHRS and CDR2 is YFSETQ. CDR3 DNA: TGCGCCAGCTGGCTGGGGGGGCCTACGGTTCTCGATGAGCAGTTCTTC. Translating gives CASWLGGPTVLDEQFF. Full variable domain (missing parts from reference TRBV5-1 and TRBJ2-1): KAGVTQTPRYLIKTRGQQVTLSCSPISGHRSVSWYQQTPGQGLQFLFEYFSETQRNKGNFPGRFSGRQFSNSRSEMNVSTLELGDSALYLCASWLGGPTVLDEQFFGPGTRLTVL.

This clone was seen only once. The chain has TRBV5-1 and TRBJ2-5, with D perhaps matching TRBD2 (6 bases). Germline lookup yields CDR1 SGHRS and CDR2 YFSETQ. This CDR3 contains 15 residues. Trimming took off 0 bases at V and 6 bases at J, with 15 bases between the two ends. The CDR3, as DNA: TGCGCCAGCAGCTTGGCCGGAGAGGCGGGACAGACCCAGTACTTC. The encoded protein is CASSLAGEAGQTQYF.

The CDR3 protein is CASSSETLMNTEAFF. The CDR3, as DNA: TGTGCCAGCAGTTCGGAGACACTTATGAACACTGAAGCTTTCTTT. This chain links TRBV6-5 with TRBJ1-1; unclear D gene. Trimming removed 4 bases from V and 0 bases from J, with 12 bases in between. The CDR3 runs to 15 residues. Per the germline V gene, CDR1 is MNHEY and CDR2 is SVGAGI.

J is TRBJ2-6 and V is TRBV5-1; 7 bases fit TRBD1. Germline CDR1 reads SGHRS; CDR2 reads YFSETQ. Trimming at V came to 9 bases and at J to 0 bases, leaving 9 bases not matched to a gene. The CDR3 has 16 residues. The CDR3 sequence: CATEGAPSSGANVLTF. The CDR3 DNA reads TGCGCCACCGAGGGGGCCCCCTCCTCTGGGGCCAACGTCCTGACTTTC.

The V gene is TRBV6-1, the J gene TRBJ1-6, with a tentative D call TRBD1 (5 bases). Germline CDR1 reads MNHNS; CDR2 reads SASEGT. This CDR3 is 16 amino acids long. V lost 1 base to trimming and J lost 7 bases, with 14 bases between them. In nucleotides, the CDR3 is TGTGCCAGCAGTGAAGACAGGATACGGGGAAATTCACCCCTCCACTTT. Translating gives CASSEDRIRGNSPLHF.

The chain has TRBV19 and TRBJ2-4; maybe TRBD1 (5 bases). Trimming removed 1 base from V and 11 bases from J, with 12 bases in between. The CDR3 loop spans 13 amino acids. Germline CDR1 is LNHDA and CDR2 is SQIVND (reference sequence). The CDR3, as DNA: TGTGCCAGTAGTATAGGGGGCAGTTACGTTCAGTACTTC. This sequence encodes CASSIGGSYVQYF. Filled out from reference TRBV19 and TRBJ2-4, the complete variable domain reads DGGITQSPKYLFRKEGQNVTLSCEQNLNHDAMYWYRQDPGQGLRLIYYSQIVNDFQKGDIAEGYSVSREKKESFPLTVTSAQKNPTAFYLCASSIGGSYVQYFGAGTRLSVL.

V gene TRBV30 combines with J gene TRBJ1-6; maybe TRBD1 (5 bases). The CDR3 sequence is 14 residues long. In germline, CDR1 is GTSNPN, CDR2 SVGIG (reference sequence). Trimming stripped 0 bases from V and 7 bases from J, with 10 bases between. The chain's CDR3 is CAWSVGDPNSPLHF. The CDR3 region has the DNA TGTGCCTGGAGTGTGGGGGACCCAAATTCACCCCTCCACTTT.

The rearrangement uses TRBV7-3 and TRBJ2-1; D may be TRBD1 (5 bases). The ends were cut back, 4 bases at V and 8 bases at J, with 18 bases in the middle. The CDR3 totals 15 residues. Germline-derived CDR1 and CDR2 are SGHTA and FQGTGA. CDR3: CASSYLRGGRDEQFF. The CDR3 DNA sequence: TGTGCCAGCAGCTACCTAAGGGGTGGCCGCGATGAGCAGTTCTTC.

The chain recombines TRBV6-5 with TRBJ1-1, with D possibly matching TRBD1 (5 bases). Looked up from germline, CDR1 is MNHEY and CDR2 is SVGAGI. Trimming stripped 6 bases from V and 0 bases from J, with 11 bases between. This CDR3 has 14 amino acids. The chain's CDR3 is CASSPPGLNTEAFF. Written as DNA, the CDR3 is TGTGCCAGCAGCCCCCCGGGACTGAACACTGAAGCTTTCTTT.

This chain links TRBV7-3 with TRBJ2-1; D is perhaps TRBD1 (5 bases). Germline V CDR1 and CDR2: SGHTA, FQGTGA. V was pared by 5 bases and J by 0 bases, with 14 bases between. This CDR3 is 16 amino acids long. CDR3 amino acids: CASSAKQGASYNEQFF. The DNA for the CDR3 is TGTGCCAGCAGCGCCAAACAAGGGGCCTCCTACAATGAGCAGTTCTTC.

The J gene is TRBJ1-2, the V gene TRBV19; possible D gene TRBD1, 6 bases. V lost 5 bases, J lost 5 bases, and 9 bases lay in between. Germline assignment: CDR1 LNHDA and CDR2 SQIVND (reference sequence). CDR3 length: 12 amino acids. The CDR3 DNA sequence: TGTGCCAGTAGTGGTCAGGGGTATGGCTACACCTTC. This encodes CASSGQGYGYTF.

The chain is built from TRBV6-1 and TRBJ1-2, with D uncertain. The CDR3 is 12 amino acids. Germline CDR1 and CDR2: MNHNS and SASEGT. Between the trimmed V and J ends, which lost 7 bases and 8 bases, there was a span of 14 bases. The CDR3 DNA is TGTGCCAGCATCGAGACGACGGGAGGCTACACCTTC. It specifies CASIETTGGYTF.

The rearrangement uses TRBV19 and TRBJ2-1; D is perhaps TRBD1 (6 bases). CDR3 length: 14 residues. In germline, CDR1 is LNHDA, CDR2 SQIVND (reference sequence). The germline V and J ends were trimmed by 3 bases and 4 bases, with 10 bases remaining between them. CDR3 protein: CASSIDTGYNEQFF. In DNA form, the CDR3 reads TGTGCCAGTAGTATCGACACAGGGTACAATGAGCAGTTCTTC.

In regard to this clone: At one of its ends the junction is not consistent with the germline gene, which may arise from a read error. Here the CDR3 reads CASSLAATGESHF. The CDR3 DNA is TGTGCCAGCAGTTTGGCGGCTACAGGGGAGTCCCACTTC. The V gene is TRBV28, the J gene TRBJ1-2; TRBD1 matches 7 bases. This CDR3 region has 13 residues. Per the germline V gene, CDR1 is MDHEN and CDR2 is SYDVKM.

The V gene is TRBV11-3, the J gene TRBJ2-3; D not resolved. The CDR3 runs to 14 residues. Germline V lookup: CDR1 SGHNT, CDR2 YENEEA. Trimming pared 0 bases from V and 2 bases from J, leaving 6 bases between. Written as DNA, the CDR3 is TGTGCCAGCAGCTTAGACGGGTACACAGATACGCAGTATTTT. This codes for CASSLDGYTDTQYF.

CDR3 sequence reads: CASSGGKGTDTQYF. As DNA, the CDR3 is TGTGCCAGCAGCGGGGGAAAGGGCACAGATACGCAGTATTTT. This chain links TRBV11-3 with TRBJ2-3; the D call may be TRBD1 or TRBD2 (5 bases each). This CDR3 is 14 amino acids long. Trimming took off 5 bases at V and 1 base at J, with 10 bases between the two ends. Per the germline V gene, CDR1 is SGHNT and CDR2 is YENEEA.

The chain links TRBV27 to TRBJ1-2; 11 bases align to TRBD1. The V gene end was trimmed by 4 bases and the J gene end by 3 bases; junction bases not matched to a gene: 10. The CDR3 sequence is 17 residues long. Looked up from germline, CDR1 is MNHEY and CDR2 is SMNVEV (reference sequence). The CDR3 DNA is TGTGCCAGCAGTTCCACCATGGACAGGGGGCGATACTATGGCTACACCTTC. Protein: CASSSTMDRGRYYGYTF.

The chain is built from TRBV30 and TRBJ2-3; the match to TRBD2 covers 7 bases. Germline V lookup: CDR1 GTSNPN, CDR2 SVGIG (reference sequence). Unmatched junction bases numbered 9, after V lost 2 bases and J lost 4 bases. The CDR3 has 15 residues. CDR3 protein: CAWSPLLARPDTQYF. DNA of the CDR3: TGTGCCTGGAGTCCGCTACTAGCGCGACCAGATACGCAGTATTTT.

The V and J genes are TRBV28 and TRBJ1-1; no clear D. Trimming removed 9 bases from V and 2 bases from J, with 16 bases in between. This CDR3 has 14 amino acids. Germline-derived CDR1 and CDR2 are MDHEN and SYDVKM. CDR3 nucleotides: TGTGCCAGGAGATCCGGCGGGAATAACACTGAAGCTTTCTTT. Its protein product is CARRSGGNNTEAFF.

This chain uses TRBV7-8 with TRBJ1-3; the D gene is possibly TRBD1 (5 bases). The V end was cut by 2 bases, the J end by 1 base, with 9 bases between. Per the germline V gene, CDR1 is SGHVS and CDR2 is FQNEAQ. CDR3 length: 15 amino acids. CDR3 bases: TGTGCCAGCAGCTTAAGAAGGGGATCTGGAAACACCATATATTTT. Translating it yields CASSLRRGSGNTIYF. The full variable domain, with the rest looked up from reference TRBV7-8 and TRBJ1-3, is GAGVSQSPRYKVAKRGQDVALRCDPISGHVSLFWYQQALGQGPEFLTYFQNEAQLDKSGLPSDRFFAERPEGSVSTLKIQRTQQEDSAVYLCASSLRRGSGNTIYFGEGSWLTVV.

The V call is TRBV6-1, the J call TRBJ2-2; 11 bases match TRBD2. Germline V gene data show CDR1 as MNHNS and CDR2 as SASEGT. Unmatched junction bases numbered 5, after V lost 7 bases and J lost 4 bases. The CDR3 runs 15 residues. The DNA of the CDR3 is TGTGCCAGCACACTAGCGGGAGAGGTCACCGGGGAGCTGTTTTTT. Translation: CASTLAGEVTGELFF.

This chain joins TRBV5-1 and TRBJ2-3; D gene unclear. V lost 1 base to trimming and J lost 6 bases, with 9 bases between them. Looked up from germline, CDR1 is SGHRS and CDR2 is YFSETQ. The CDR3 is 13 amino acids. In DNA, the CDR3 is TGCGCCAGCAGCTTGAACCTCCGGGATACGCAGTATTTT. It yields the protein CASSLNLRDTQYF. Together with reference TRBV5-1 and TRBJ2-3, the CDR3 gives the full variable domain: KAGVTQTPRYLIKTRGQQVTLSCSPISGHRSVSWYQQTPGQGLQFLFEYFSETQRNKGNFPGRFSGRQFSNSRSEMNVSTLELGDSALYLCASSLNLRDTQYFGPGTRLTVL.

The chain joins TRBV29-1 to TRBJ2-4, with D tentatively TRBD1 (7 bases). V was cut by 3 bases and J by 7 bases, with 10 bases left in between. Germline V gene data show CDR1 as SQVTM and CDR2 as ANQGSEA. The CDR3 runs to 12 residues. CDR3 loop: CSVDRGANIQYF. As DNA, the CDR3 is TGCAGCGTTGACAGGGGGGCGAACATTCAGTACTTC.

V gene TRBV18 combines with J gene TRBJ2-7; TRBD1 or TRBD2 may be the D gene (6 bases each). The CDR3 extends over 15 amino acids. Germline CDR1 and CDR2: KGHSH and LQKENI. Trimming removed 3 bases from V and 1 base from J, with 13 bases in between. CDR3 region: CASSPRGAPSYEQYF. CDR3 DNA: TGTGCCAGCTCACCGAGGGGGGCCCCTTCCTACGAGCAGTACTTC.

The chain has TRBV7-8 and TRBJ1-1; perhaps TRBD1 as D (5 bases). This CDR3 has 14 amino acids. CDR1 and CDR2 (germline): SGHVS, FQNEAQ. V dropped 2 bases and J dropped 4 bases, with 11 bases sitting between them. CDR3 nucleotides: TGTGCCAGCAGCTTACAGGGTTCCTCCACTGAAGCTTTCTTT. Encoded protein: CASSLQGSSTEAFF.

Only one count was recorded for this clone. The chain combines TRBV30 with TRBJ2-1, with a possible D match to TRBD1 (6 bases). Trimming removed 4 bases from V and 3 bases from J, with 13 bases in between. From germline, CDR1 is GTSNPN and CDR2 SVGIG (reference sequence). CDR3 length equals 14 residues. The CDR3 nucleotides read TGTGCCTGGATTGGACAGTTTGGCTACAATGAGCAGTTCTTC. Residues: CAWIGQFGYNEQFF.

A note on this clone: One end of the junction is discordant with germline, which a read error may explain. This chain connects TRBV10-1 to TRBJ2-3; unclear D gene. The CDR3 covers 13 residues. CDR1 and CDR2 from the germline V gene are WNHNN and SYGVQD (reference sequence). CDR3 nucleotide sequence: TGCGCCAACAGTGAGTCGCAGTTAGATACGCAGTATTTT. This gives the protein CANSESQLDTQYF.

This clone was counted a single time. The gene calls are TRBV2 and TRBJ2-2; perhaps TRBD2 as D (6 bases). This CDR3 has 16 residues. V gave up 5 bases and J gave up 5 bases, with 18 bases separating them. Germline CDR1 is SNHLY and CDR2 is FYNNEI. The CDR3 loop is CASSSVSGATTGELFF. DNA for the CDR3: TGTGCCAGCAGTTCTGTTAGCGGCGCGACTACCGGGGAGCTGTTTTTT.

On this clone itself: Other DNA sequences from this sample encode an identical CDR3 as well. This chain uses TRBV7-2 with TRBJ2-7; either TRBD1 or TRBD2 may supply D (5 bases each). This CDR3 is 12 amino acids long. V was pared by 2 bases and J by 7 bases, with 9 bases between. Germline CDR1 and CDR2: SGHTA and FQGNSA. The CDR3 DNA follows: TGTGCCAGCAGCTTAAGGGGACGGGAGCAGTACTTC. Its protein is CASSLRGREQYF.